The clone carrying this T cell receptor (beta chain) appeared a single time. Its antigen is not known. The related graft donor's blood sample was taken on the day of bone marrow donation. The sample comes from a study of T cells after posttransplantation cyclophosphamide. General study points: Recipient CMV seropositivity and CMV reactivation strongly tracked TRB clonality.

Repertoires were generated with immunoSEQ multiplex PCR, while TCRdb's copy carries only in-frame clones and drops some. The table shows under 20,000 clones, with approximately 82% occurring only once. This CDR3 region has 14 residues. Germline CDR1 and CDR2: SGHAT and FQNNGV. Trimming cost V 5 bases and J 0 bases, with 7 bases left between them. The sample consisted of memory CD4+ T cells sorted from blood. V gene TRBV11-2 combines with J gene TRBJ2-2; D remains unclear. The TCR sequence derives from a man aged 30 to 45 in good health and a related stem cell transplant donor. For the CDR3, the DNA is TGTGCCAGCAGCCAAACACCGAACACCGGGGAGCTGTTTTTT. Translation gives CASSQTPNTGELFF.